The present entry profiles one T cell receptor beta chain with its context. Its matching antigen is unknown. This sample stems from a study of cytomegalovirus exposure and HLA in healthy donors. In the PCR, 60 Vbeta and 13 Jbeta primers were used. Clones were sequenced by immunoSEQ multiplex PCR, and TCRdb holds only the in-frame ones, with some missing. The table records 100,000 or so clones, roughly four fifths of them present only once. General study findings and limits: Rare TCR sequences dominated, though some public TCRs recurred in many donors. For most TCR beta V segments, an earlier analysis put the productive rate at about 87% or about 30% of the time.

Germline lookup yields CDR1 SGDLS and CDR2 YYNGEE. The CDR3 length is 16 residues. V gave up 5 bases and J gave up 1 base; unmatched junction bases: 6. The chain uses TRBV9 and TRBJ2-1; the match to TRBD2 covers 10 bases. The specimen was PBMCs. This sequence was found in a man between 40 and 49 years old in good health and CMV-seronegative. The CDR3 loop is CASSGSGRGSYNEQFF. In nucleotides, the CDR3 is TGTGCCAGCAGTGGAAGCGGGAGGGGGTCCTACAATGAGCAGTTCTTC.